The 17 T cell receptor beta chains below were found in one sample sequenced in a study of blood T cell repertoires in COVID-19. Assay: immunoSEQ multiplex PCR; the TCRdb copy retains only in-frame clones and omits some. Of 250,000 or so clones listed, 88% were seen once; the top ten hold less than 3.5%. The source material was peripheral blood. These TCRs come from a woman aged 55-69 years with acute or convalescent COVID-19.

The chain employs TRBV7-6 and TRBJ1-3; possible D gene TRBD1, 5 bases. V shed 4 bases and J shed 3 bases, with 19 bases lying between them. The CDR3 is 17 amino acids. CDR1 and CDR2 (germline): SGHVS, FNYEAQ. CDR3 sequence (DNA): TGTGCCAGCAGCTCGGACCCAGGGTTACTTTTTGGAAACACCATATATTTT. Encoded protein: CASSSDPGLLFGNTIYF.

In its sample, this clone was seen once. This sequence joins TRBV14 and TRBJ2-1, with 7 bases matching TRBD1. The J segment lost 6 bases and the V segment lost 2 bases, leaving 13 bases of the junction unmatched. Germline CDR1 and CDR2: SGHDN and FVKESK. This CDR3 spans 17 amino acids. This CDR3 reads CASSQRGGRGAVNEQFF. The CDR3 region has the DNA TGTGCCAGCAGCCAACGAGGGGGCCGGGGAGCGGTCAATGAGCAGTTCTTC.

This clone was detected once. V gene TRBV5-1 combines with J gene TRBJ2-7; D not certain. The CDR3 extends over 14 amino acids. CDR1 and CDR2 from the germline V gene are SGHRS and YFSETQ. V shed 2 bases and J shed 1 base, with 10 bases lying between them. CDR3 loop: CASSFYEVSYEQYF. The CDR3 region has the DNA TGCGCCAGCAGCTTTTACGAGGTTTCCTACGAGCAGTACTTC. Full variable domain (outside the CDR3, taken from reference TRBV5-1 and TRBJ2-7): KAGVTQTPRYLIKTRGQQVTLSCSPISGHRSVSWYQQTPGQGLQFLFEYFSETQRNKGNFPGRFSGRQFSNSRSEMNVSTLELGDSALYLCASSFYEVSYEQYFGPGTRLTVT.

This clone is a singleton in its sample. The rearrangement uses TRBV4-3 and TRBJ2-2; tentatively, D is TRBD2 (5 bases). The germline gives CDR1 LGHNA, CDR2 YSLEER. The length of the CDR3 is 14 residues. Trimming took 6 bases from V and 1 from J, leaving 9 bases between them. This CDR3 reads CASRPGGNTGELFF. The CDR3 coding sequence is TGCGCCAGCAGGCCAGGAGGGAACACCGGGGAGCTGTTTTTT.

The chain links TRBV6-5 to TRBJ1-4, with 8 bases aligning to TRBD1. The CDR3 runs to 13 residues. CDR1 is MNHEY and CDR2 is SVGAGI in the germline V gene. V lost 6 bases and J lost 8; bases outside the gene matches: 5. The CDR3 region has the DNA TGTGCCAGCAGCGGGACAGGACCGGAAAAACTGTTTTTT. Its protein is CASSGTGPEKLFF.

This chain joins TRBV6-2 or TRBV6-3 and TRBJ2-3; 7 bases map to TRBD2. This CDR3 region has 14 residues. The V gene's germline CDR1 is MNHEY and CDR2 SVGEGT. After removal of 2 bases from V and 2 bases from J, the junction contained 1 base not matched to a gene. The CDR3 region has the DNA TGTGCCAGCAGTTACCGGGAGGCCACAGATACGCAGTATTTT. It yields the protein CASSYREATDTQYF.

This chain links TRBV5-1 with TRBJ2-1, with 11 bases that match TRBD2. With V trimmed by 0 bases and J by 8 bases, 4 bases remained unmatched. The CDR3 is made up of 15 amino acids. CDR1 SGHRS and CDR2 YFSETQ come from the germline V gene. The CDR3 loop is CASSLVSGGADEQFF. In nucleotides, the CDR3 is TGCGCCAGCAGCTTGGTTAGCGGGGGGGCCGATGAGCAGTTCTTC.

This clone was detected only a few times. The genes are TRBV18 and TRBJ1-6; 8 bases align to TRBD1. The length of the CDR3 is 15 residues. J gave up 8 bases and V 6 bases, and 9 bases lay outside the gene matches. The V gene's germline CDR1 is KGHSH and CDR2 LQKENI. CDR3 loop: CASSRLDRADSPLHF. The DNA for the CDR3 is TGTGCCAGCTCGCGGTTGGACAGGGCAGATTCACCCCTCCACTTT.

The chain joins TRBV2 to TRBJ2-7; possible D gene TRBD1, 5 bases. This CDR3 contains 15 residues. Germline values: CDR1 SNHLY, CDR2 FYNNEI. V lost 0 bases to trimming and J lost 8 bases, with 17 bases between them. The CDR3 DNA reads TGTGCCAGCAGTGAAGCGGTCAGGGTCTACGATCAGCAGTACTTC. Protein sequence: CASSEAVRVYDQQYF.

J is TRBJ1-4 and V is TRBV10-1, with 7 positions matching TRBD1. Germline V CDR1 and CDR2: WNHNN, SYGVQD (reference sequence). CDR3 size: 13 residues. After removal of 6 bases from V and 2 bases from J, the junction contained 0 bases not matched to a gene. CDR3 nucleotides: TGCGCCAGCAGACAGGGGACTAATGAAAAACTGTTTTTT. This codes for CASRQGTNEKLFF.

This clone has only one observation. The J gene is TRBJ1-5, the V gene TRBV19; D is undetermined. V was shortened by 9 bases and J by 3 bases, with 24 bases between the two germline ends. CDR1 is LNHDA, CDR2 SQIVND, per germline (reference sequence). This CDR3 has 17 amino acids. CDR3 DNA sequence: TGTGCCAGCAACCACGGCGGGCAGACCCGTCTCAATCAGCCCCAGCATTTT. It is translated as CASNHGGQTRLNQPQHF.

This clone was counted many times. The gene calls are TRBV21-1 and TRBJ2-1; TRBD2 was called by the table and not checked on the DNA. TRBV21-1 is termed a pseudogene. The CDR3 loop spans 21 amino acids. CDR3 in amino acids: CASSKGSPGTSGGVGYNEQFF. CDR3 sequence (DNA): TGTGCCAGCAGCAAAGGCAGCCCCGGGACTAGCGGGGGGGTTGGCTACAATGAGCAGTTCTTC.

The chain employs TRBV4-1 and TRBJ2-2, with D tentatively TRBD2 (6 bases). The V gene's germline CDR1 is MGHRA and CDR2 YSYEKL. Trimming left V 3 bases short and J 5 bases short, with 13 bases between. This CDR3 is 15 amino acids long. Here the CDR3 reads CASSQGRGGTGELFF. DNA of the CDR3: TGCGCCAGCAGCCAGGGGCGGGGCGGGACCGGGGAGCTGTTTTTT.

This rearrangement joins TRBV7-3 to TRBJ2-1, with 7 bases aligning to TRBD2. J gave up 2 bases and V 4 bases, and 5 bases lay outside the gene matches. The CDR3 totals 15 residues. Germline V gene sequence: CDR1 SGHTA, CDR2 FQGTGA. The CDR3 loop reads CASSSGLETYNEQFF. The CDR3 DNA is TGTGCCAGCAGCTCCGGACTAGAAACCTACAATGAGCAGTTCTTC.

This clone has only one observation. The chain links TRBV3-1 (or the pseudogene TRBV3-2) to TRBJ2-7; 11 bases align to TRBD1. Trimming removed 4 bases from V and 5 bases from J; junction bases left unmatched: 7. The length of the CDR3 is 15 residues. Germline loops: CDR1 LGHDT, CDR2 YNNKEL (reference sequence). The CDR3, as DNA: TGTGCCAGCAGCCCCGACCGGGACAGGGGGAACGAGCAGTACTTC. It codes for CASSPDRDRGNEQYF.

CDR3 loop: CASSPGPDQPQHF. The CDR3, as DNA: TGCGCCAGCAGTCCAGGTCCTGATCAGCCCCAGCATTTT. V is TRBV5-1 and J is TRBJ1-5; D is undetermined. The germline gives CDR1 SGHRS, CDR2 YFSETQ. The CDR3 has 13 amino acids. V lost 5 bases and J 5 bases, leaving 11 bases between the germline ends. The variable domain in full, with the rest retrieved from reference TRBV5-1 and TRBJ1-5, is KAGVTQTPRYLIKTRGQQVTLSCSPISGHRSVSWYQQTPGQGLQFLFEYFSETQRNKGNFPGRFSGRQFSNSRSEMNVSTLELGDSALYLCASSPGPDQPQHFGDGTRLSIL.

CDR3 in DNA: TGTGCCAGCAACTTCAGGGGAGCACCTCCCTACGAGCAGTACTTC. It yields the protein CASNFRGAPPYEQYF. The gene calls are TRBV28 and TRBJ2-7; TRBD1 might be the D (6 bases). Germline lookup yields CDR1 MDHEN and CDR2 SYDVKM. Trimming shortened V by 7 bases and J by 2 bases, and 18 bases separated the two germline ends. The CDR3 covers 15 residues.